Shown below are 5 T cell receptor beta chains from a single sample sequenced in a study of T cell responses to AZD1222 COVID-19 vaccine (dated by TCRdb to the early 2020s). According to the study, the label for this sample's time point signals: baseline before first vaccination. The library was obtained by the immunoSEQ multiplex PCR assay. Drawn from immuneACCESS, this table holds only the in-frame rearrangements with V and J called that TCRdb kept. Clones are partly lost; checked studies trace under half to an unresolved V gene and leave the rest unexplained. Counted in this sample were more than 95,000 clones; 82% of them appeared once. Around 5% of the sample lies in the top ten. This specimen was peripheral blood, taken on day 0 of AZD1222 vaccination. Every receptor here comes from an adult in good health.

A single count supports this clone. The chain uses TRBV13 and TRBJ2-5; no clear D. The CDR3 spans 15 residues. Looked up from germline, CDR1 is PRHDT and CDR2 is FYEKMQ (reference sequence). The ends were cut back, 2 bases at V and 5 bases at J, with 15 bases in the middle. The CDR3: CASSLKQHGRETQYF. DNA of the CDR3: TGTGCCAGCAGCTTAAAGCAACATGGAAGGGAGACCCAGTACTTC. Drawing the rest from reference TRBV13 and TRBJ2-5, the complete variable domain is AAGVIQSPRHLIKEKRETATLKCYPIPRHDTVYWYQQGPGQDPQFLISFYEKMQSDKGSIPDRFSAQQFSDYHSELNMSSLELGDSALYFCASSLKQHGRETQYFGPGTRLLVL.

The chain links TRBV3-1 (or the pseudogene TRBV3-2) to TRBJ2-4; unclear D gene. The CDR3 is 15 residues long. Trimming cost V 0 bases and J 1 base, with 7 bases left between them. Germline V lookup: CDR1 LGHDT, CDR2 YNNKEL (reference sequence). This chain's CDR3 is CASSQEAGAKNIQYF. DNA of the CDR3: TGTGCCAGCAGCCAAGAGGCCGGGGCCAAAAACATTCAGTACTTC.

In this sample, this clone turned up a few times. The chain is built from TRBV29-1 and TRBJ1-5; TRBD1 matches 8 bases. V was pared by 3 bases and J by 0 bases, with 13 bases of the junction left unmatched. The CDR3 is 18 amino acids. Germline lookup yields CDR1 SQVTM and CDR2 ANQGSEA. CDR3: CSVEHPGQALYSNQPQHF. CDR3 bases: TGCAGCGTTGAGCATCCGGGACAGGCCCTATATAGCAATCAGCCCCAGCATTTT.

This chain links TRBV4-1 with TRBJ1-4, with D possibly TRBD1 on 5 matching bases. V lost 0 bases and J 7 bases, leaving 9 bases between the germline ends. Germline V gene data show CDR1 as MGHRA and CDR2 as YSYEKL. The CDR3 is 14 residues long. The CDR3 region is CASSQDVGTEKLFF. As DNA, the CDR3 is TGCGCCAGCAGCCAAGATGTAGGGACTGAAAAACTGTTTTTT.

The chain carries TRBV7-2 and TRBJ2-1, with 9 nucleotides matching TRBD1. V lost 2 bases and J lost 8; bases outside the gene matches: 10. The CDR3 contains 16 residues. The germline V gene has CDR1 SGHTA and CDR2 FQGNSA. CDR3 region: CASSLPDRGGLYEQFF. The DNA of the CDR3 is TGTGCCAGCAGCTTACCGGACAGGGGTGGATTGTATGAGCAGTTCTTC.